A single sample gave rise to the 24 T cell receptor beta chains below, sequenced in a study of blood T cell repertoires in COVID-19. Assay used: immunoSEQ multiplex PCR; TCRdb lists only in-frame clones, some missing. The data hold 110,000 to 150,000 clones, with 82% observed a single time. Sequencing was done on a sample of peripheral blood. The receptors stem from a woman aged 80 or over with acute or convalescent COVID-19.

The chain joins TRBV18 to TRBJ2-1; 7 bases match TRBD2. Trimming cost V 6 bases and J 10 bases; bases outside gene matches: 15. From germline, CDR1 is KGHSH and CDR2 LQKENI. The CDR3 covers 15 residues. This chain's CDR3 is CASSLKRGQPEEQFF. Written as DNA, the CDR3 is TGTGCCAGCTCGTTGAAGCGGGGCCAACCGGAAGAGCAGTTCTTC.

The chain carries TRBV28 and TRBJ2-7; weak D call: TRBD1 (7 bases). The CDR3 loop spans 13 amino acids. Germline-derived CDR1 and CDR2 are MDHEN and SYDVKM. Written as DNA, the CDR3 is TGTGCAGCCATGGGACAGCGGGCCAACGAGCAGTACTTC. Translation gives CAAMGQRANEQYF.

The chain employs TRBV2 and TRBJ2-1; D might be TRBD2 (7 bases). CDR3 length: 15 residues. Trimming removed 9 bases from V and 2 bases from J, with 17 bases in between. Germline V lookup: CDR1 SNHLY, CDR2 FYNNEI. In DNA, the CDR3 is TGTGCCAGACGAGCGGGGACATACCCCTACAATGAGCAGTTCTTC. Protein sequence: CARRAGTYPYNEQFF.

The chain employs TRBV4-2 and TRBJ2-7; 12 bases fit TRBD2. This CDR3 has 20 residues. With V trimmed by 3 bases and J by 3 bases, 18 bases remained unmatched. The germline gives CDR1 LGHNA, CDR2 YNFKEQ. The CDR3 loop is CASSQERQTLAGGTFYEQYF. The CDR3 DNA reads TGTGCCAGCAGCCAGGAGAGGCAGACACTAGCGGGGGGAACCTTCTACGAGCAGTACTTC.

There are a few counts of this clone. The chain links TRBV2 to TRBJ1-6, with a tentative D call TRBD1 (6 bases). V dropped 8 bases and J dropped 6 bases, with 14 bases sitting between them. Looked up from germline, CDR1 is SNHLY and CDR2 is FYNNEI. The CDR3 runs to 14 residues. The DNA of the CDR3 is TGTGCCAGCGGACTCCGGGGGGCTAATTCACCCCTCCACTTT. Protein: CASGLRGANSPLHF.

J is TRBJ2-5 and V is TRBV7-9, with D tentatively TRBD1 (7 bases). Trimming took 1 base from V and 1 from J, leaving 13 bases between them. This CDR3 has 16 amino acids. The V gene's germline CDR1 is SEHNR and CDR2 FQNEAQ (reference sequence). CDR3 nucleotide sequence: TGTGCCAGCAGCTTAGGACAGGGAGGAATCCAAGAGACCCAGTACTTC. Amino acids: CASSLGQGGIQETQYF.

The chain employs TRBV7-2 and TRBJ1-5; D gene uncertain. The germline gives CDR1 SGHTA, CDR2 FQGNSA. The germline V and J ends were trimmed by 2 bases and 0 bases, with 11 bases remaining between them. The CDR3 runs to 16 residues. This CDR3 reads CASSLLHPNSNQPQHF. CDR3 bases: TGTGCCAGCAGCTTACTTCATCCTAATAGCAATCAGCCCCAGCATTTT.

This CDR3 reads CASRLQQNTEAFF. The DNA of the CDR3 is TGTGCCAGCAGGCTACAGCAGAACACTGAAGCTTTCTTT. The J gene is TRBJ1-1, the V gene TRBV12-3 or TRBV12-4, with D unresolved. Trimming left V 6 bases short and J 1 base short, with 9 bases between. The length of the CDR3 is 13 residues.

This clone was counted only a few times. The rearrangement links TRBV4-1 to TRBJ1-2; 7 bases match TRBD1. Germline CDR1 MGHRA, CDR2 YSYEKL. This CDR3 has 18 residues. V lost 4 bases and J lost 4; bases outside the gene matches: 18. CDR3 region: CASSPIIVSVTGPYGYTF. Written as DNA, the CDR3 is TGCGCCAGCAGCCCTATCATAGTCTCCGTGACAGGGCCCTATGGCTACACCTTC.

This chain uses TRBV18 with TRBJ1-3; TRBD1 agrees at 8 bases. The CDR3 runs to 15 residues. Germline V gene data show CDR1 as KGHSH and CDR2 as LQKENI. Trimming cost V 5 bases and J 4 bases; bases outside gene matches: 7. The CDR3 DNA is TGTGCCAGCTCATCAACAGGGGGAACCGGAAACACCATATATTTT. Protein sequence: CASSSTGGTGNTIYF. Full variable domain (missing parts from reference TRBV18 and TRBJ1-3): NAGVMQNPRHLVRRRGQEARLRCSPMKGHSHVYWYRQLPEEGLKFMVYLQKENIIDESGMPKERFSAEFPKEGPSILRIQQVVRGDSAAYFCASSSTGGTGNTIYFGEGSWLTVV.

J is TRBJ2-1 and V is TRBV5-1, with a tentative D call TRBD1 (6 bases). The germline V gene has CDR1 SGHRS and CDR2 YFSETQ. This CDR3 contains 16 residues. Trimming took off 0 bases at V and 4 bases at J, with 14 bases between the two ends. The CDR3 loop is CASSLEGTPSYNEQFF. The DNA of the CDR3 is TGCGCCAGCAGCTTGGAGGGGACACCCTCTTACAATGAGCAGTTCTTC. Looking up the rest from reference TRBV5-1 and TRBJ2-1 gives the full variable domain: KAGVTQTPRYLIKTRGQQVTLSCSPISGHRSVSWYQQTPGQGLQFLFEYFSETQRNKGNFPGRFSGRQFSNSRSEMNVSTLELGDSALYLCASSLEGTPSYNEQFFGPGTRLTVL.

The CDR3 nucleotides are TGTGCCAGCAGGGACACAGGGGCGAGGGATCAGCCCCAGCATTTT. Amino acid sequence: CASRDTGARDQPQHF. The chain uses TRBV6-6 and TRBJ1-5, with 7 nucleotides matching TRBD1. Germline V CDR1 and CDR2: MNHNY, SVGAGI (reference sequence). This CDR3 region has 15 residues. The V gene end was trimmed by 6 bases and the J gene end by 5 bases; junction bases not matched to a gene: 10.

CDR3 sequence: CASSPYRDRGLYSNQPQHF. CDR3 nucleotide sequence: TGTGCCAGCAGTCCGTACCGGGACAGGGGCCTATATAGCAATCAGCCCCAGCATTTT. V is TRBV28 and J is TRBJ1-5; 10 bases map to TRBD1. J lost 0 bases, V lost 5 bases, and 13 bases had no gene match. The CDR3 length is 19 residues. The germline CDR1 and CDR2 sequences are MDHEN and SYDVKM.

The genes are TRBV6-1 and TRBJ2-3; 8 bases are shared with TRBD1. Germline loops: CDR1 MNHNS, CDR2 SASEGT. V shed 2 bases and J 1 base; nucleotides not matched to a gene: 8. The CDR3 has 17 residues. The chain's CDR3 is CASSEYWQGAGTDTQYF. In DNA form, the CDR3 reads TGTGCCAGCAGTGAATACTGGCAGGGGGCGGGCACAGATACGCAGTATTTT.

V usage is TRBV28 and J usage is TRBJ2-1; TRBD1 agrees at 8 bases. Germline V CDR1 and CDR2: MDHEN, SYDVKM. The CDR3 loop spans 14 amino acids. The junction had 9 bases not matched to a gene; V was cut back by 7 bases and J by 7 bases. Written as DNA, the CDR3 is TGTGCCAGCATAACCGGGACAGGCGGAAATGAGCAGTTCTTC. As protein: CASITGTGGNEQFF.

This chain uses TRBV27 with TRBJ2-1; weak D call: TRBD2 (7 bases). Germline CDR1 is MNHEY and CDR2 is SMNVEV (reference sequence). The length of the CDR3 is 16 residues. V was cut by 5 bases and J by 4 bases, with 18 bases left in between. The DNA for the CDR3 is TGTGCCAGCAGTGTAGATGGGGCGGGGGCGTACAATGAGCAGTTCTTC. Protein sequence: CASSVDGAGAYNEQFF.

This clone was observed once. This rearrangement joins TRBV28 to TRBJ2-5, with 8 bases identical to TRBD2. Looked up from germline, CDR1 is MDHEN and CDR2 is SYDVKM. Unmatched junction bases numbered 16, after V lost 5 bases and J lost 5 bases. The CDR3 sequence is 17 residues long. As DNA, the CDR3 is TGTGCCAGCAGTCCGGGCTTGGCGGGGGGCCAAGTGGAGACCCAGTACTTC. Amino acids: CASSPGLAGGQVETQYF.

J is TRBJ2-7 and V is TRBV2; TRBD2 is a possible D gene (6 bases). The CDR3 runs 14 residues. V lost 2 bases, J lost 6 bases, and 14 bases lay in between. The V gene's germline CDR1 is SNHLY and CDR2 FYNNEI. CDR3 bases: TGTGCCAGCAGTGAATATTGGCAGGGAGGCGAGCAGTACTTC. It specifies CASSEYWQGGEQYF.

The V call is TRBV5-1, the J call TRBJ2-1; TRBD1 matches at 7 bases. V shed 4 bases and J 8 bases; nucleotides not matched to a gene: 9. Germline-derived CDR1 and CDR2 are SGHRS and YFSETQ. The CDR3 is made up of 14 amino acids. The CDR3 here is CASSPVGGGDEQFF. The DNA for the CDR3 is TGCGCCAGCAGCCCGGTAGGGGGCGGCGATGAGCAGTTCTTC.

V usage is TRBV7-2 and J usage is TRBJ2-7, with a tentative D call TRBD1 (5 bases). CDR1 and CDR2 from the germline V gene are SGHTA and FQGNSA. The CDR3 is 14 residues long. V lost 5 bases and J lost 1, with 12 bases in between. CDR3 coding DNA: TGTGCCAGCAGCCCCCGACAGCGTTCCTACGAGCAGTACTTC. It is translated as CASSPRQRSYEQYF.

The chain links TRBV29-1 to TRBJ2-3, with D unresolved. Trimming stripped 0 bases from V and 7 bases from J, with 5 bases between. The germline V gene encodes CDR1 SQVTM and CDR2 ANQGSEA. The CDR3 contains 11 residues. DNA of the CDR3: TGCAGCGTTGAAGATGTAAATACGCAGTATTTT. Translating gives CSVEDVNTQYF.

This chain links TRBV19 with TRBJ2-7, with D perhaps matching TRBD1 (6 bases). Trimming took 7 bases from V and 3 from J, leaving 13 bases between them. The CDR3 covers 13 residues. Per the germline V gene, CDR1 is LNHDA and CDR2 is SQIVND (reference sequence). For the CDR3, the DNA is TGTGCCAGTACGGGACACGGATACTACGAGCAGTACTTC. As protein: CASTGHGYYEQYF. Full variable domain (remainder filled in from reference TRBV19 and TRBJ2-7): DGGITQSPKYLFRKEGQNVTLSCEQNLNHDAMYWYRQDPGQGLRLIYYSQIVNDFQKGDIAEGYSVSREKKESFPLTVTSAQKNPTAFYLCASTGHGYYEQYFGPGTRLTVT.

Concerning this clone: This specimen includes other DNA sequences encoding the same CDR3. The V and J genes are TRBV5-1 and TRBJ1-1; D gene ambiguous. Trimming cost V 0 bases and J 0 bases, with 6 bases left between them. Germline-derived CDR1 and CDR2 are SGHRS and YFSETQ. This CDR3 spans 14 amino acids. CDR3 sequence: CASSLGSLNTEAFF. CDR3 DNA sequence: TGCGCCAGCAGCTTGGGCAGTCTGAACACTGAAGCTTTCTTT.

This chain joins TRBV15 and TRBJ1-6; TRBD1 matches 12 bases. Germline V CDR1 and CDR2: LNHNV, YYDKDF (reference sequence). This CDR3 region has 16 residues. V was pared by 3 bases and J by 9 bases, with 6 bases of the junction left unmatched. The CDR3 sequence: CATSRGMGQGASPLHF. The CDR3 DNA reads TGTGCCACCAGCAGGGGAATGGGACAGGGGGCTTCACCCCTCCACTTT.